This T cell receptor (beta chain) is from a study of beta chain features in type 1 diabetes. Note on this clone: Its antigen is not identified.

A CD45RO/CCR7/CD25/CD127/CD95/CD27 panel sorted naive, central memory, regulatory and stem cell-like memory CD4+ cells. The whole isolated RNA underwent reverse transcription, so sequencing captured expressed TCRB transcripts. Repertoires were generated with immunoSEQ multiplex PCR, while TCRdb's copy carries only in-frame clones and drops some. The table lists tens of thousands of clones, roughly three fifths of them singletons, with roughly 2.2% in the top ten. Germline assignment: CDR1 SGHRS and CDR2 YFSETQ. CDR3 length equals 16 residues. V gave up 0 bases and J gave up 4 bases, with 14 bases separating them. Overall study findings and caveats: Patients and controls would be equally affected if PCR favored shorter templates. TCRB rearrangement may or may not be influenced by HLA type; here this remained unresolved.

V is TRBV5-1 and J is TRBJ2-1, with D possibly matching TRBD2 (6 bases). The specimen was Tregs from blood. This sequence originates from a woman aged 18-29 years in good health. The DNA for the CDR3 is TGCGCCAGCAGCTTGGAGGCGGCGGGACCATACAATGAGCAGTTCTTC. It yields the protein CASSLEAAGPYNEQFF.